This T cell receptor (beta chain) was identified in a study of vaccination and CD4 T cells after COVID-19. Findings of the study overall: SARS-CoV-2-reactive clonotype medians increased from roughly 21 to 40, not significantly.

The Oncomine TCR Beta short-read assay was applied to DNA of cultured CD4+ T cells. TCRdb redid the calling of the PCR reads with MiXCR, one entry per CDR3 protein. This sample carries around 25,000 distinct CDR3 sequences, less than 35% of them seen once, and the ten largest clones take 7% to 7.5%. Losses at the gene ends were 3 bases for V and 6 bases for J; bases not matched to a gene: 14. The CDR3 extends over 15 amino acids. Germline CDR1 is DFQATT and CDR2 is SNEGSKA (reference sequence). Time point defined: late sampling 161 to 241 days after vaccination in a few convalescent patients. The treatment: roughly 10-day PBMC culture with coronavirus spike peptide pools or control peptides (ViraFEST assay). Peptide pool stimulation in ViraFEST expanded antigen-specific T cells, whose TCRs were then sequenced. This clonotype was detected a few times. The target antigen is unknown.

The specimen was CD4+ T cells from blood, cultured in vitro, collected about 7 months after SARS-CoV-2 vaccination. This chain uses TRBV20-1 with TRBJ2-7; 7 bases are shared with TRBD2. The clonotype originates from a human donor who had recovered from COVID-19. CDR3 in amino acids: CSASLAGVGRVEQYF. The CDR3 DNA is TGCAGTGCTAGTTTGGCGGGAGTAGGAAGGGTCGAGCAGTACTTC.